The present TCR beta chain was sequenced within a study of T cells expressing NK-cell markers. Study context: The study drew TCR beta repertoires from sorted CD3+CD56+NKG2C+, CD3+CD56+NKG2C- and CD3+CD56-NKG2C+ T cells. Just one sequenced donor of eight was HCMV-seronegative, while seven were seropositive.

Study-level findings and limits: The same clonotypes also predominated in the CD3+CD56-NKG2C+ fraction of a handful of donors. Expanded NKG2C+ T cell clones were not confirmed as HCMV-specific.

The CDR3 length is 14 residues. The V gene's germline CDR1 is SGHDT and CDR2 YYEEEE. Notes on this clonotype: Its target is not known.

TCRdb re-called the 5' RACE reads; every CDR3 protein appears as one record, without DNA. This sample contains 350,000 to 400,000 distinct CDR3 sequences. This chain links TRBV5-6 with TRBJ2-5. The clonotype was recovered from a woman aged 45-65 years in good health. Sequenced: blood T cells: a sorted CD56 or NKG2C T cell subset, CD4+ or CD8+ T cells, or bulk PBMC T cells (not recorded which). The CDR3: CASSLLAGWETQYF.